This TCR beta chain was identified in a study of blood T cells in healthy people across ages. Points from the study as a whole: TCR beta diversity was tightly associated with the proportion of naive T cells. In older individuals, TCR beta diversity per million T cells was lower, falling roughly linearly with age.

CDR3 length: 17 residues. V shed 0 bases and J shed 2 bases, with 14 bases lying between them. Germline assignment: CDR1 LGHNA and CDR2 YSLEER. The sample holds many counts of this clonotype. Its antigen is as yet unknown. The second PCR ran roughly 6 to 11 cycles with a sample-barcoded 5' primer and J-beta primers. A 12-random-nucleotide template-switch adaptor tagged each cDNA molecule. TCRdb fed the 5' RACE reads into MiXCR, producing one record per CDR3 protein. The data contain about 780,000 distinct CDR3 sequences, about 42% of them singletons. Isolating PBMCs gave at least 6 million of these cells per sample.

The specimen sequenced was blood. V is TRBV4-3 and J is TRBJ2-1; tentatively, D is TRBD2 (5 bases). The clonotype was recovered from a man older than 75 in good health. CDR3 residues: CASSQDRSGLAYNEQFF. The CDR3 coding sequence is TGCGCCAGCAGCCAAGACCGATCTGGACTCGCCTACAATGAGCAGTTCTTC.